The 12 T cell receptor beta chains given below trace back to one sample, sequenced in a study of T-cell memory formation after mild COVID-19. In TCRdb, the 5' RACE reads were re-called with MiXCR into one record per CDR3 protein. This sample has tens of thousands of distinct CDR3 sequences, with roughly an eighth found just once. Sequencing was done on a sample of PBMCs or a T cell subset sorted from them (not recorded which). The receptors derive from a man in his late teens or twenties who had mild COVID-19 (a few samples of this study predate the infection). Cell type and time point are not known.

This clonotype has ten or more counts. The CDR3 DNA reads TGTGCCAGCTCACCACCGGGGACCCACAATGAGCAGTTCTTC. Protein sequence: CASSPPGTHNEQFF. This chain links TRBV18 with TRBJ2-1; the D gene could be TRBD1 or TRBD2 (5 bases each). The CDR3 is 14 amino acids. Germline CDR1 and CDR2: KGHSH and LQKENI. Trimming stripped 0 bases from V and 5 bases from J, with 8 bases between.

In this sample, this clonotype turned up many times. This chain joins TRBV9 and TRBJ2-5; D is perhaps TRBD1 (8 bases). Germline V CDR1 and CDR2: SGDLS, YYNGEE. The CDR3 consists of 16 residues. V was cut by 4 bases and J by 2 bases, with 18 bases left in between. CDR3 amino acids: CASSPGNRGGQETQYF. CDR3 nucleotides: TGTGCCAGCAGCCCCGGGAACAGGGGGGGACAAGAGACCCAGTACTTC. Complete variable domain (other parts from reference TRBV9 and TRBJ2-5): DSGVTQTPKHLITATGQRVTLRCSPRSGDLSVYWYQQSLDQGLQFLIQYYNGEERAKGNILERFSAQQFPDLHSELNLSSLELGDSALYFCASSPGNRGGQETQYFGPGTRLLVL.

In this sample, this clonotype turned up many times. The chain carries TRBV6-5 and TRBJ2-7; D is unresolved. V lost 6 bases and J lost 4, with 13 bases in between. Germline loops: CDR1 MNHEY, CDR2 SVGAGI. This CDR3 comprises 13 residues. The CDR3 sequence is CASSRSNQYEQYF. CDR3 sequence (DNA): TGTGCCAGCAGCCGATCCAACCAGTACGAGCAGTACTTC.

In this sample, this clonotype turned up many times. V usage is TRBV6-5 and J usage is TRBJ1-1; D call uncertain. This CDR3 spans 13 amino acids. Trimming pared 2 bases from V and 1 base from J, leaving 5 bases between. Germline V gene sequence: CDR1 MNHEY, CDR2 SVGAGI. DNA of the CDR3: TGTGCCAGCAGTTACACGGGGAACACTGAAGCTTTCTTT. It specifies CASSYTGNTEAFF.

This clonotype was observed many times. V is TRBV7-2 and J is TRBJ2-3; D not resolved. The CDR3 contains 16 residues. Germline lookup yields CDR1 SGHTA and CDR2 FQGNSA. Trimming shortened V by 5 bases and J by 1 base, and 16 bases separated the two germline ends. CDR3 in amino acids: CASSPRTGFRTDTQYF. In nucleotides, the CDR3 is TGTGCCAGCAGCCCCCGGACGGGTTTTCGCACAGATACGCAGTATTTT.

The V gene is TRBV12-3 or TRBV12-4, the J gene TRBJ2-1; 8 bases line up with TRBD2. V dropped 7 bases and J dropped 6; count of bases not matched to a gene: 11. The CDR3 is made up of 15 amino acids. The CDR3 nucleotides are TGTGCCAGCATGCCAACCGGGACTAGTGCCAATGAGCAGTTCTTC. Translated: CASMPTGTSANEQFF.

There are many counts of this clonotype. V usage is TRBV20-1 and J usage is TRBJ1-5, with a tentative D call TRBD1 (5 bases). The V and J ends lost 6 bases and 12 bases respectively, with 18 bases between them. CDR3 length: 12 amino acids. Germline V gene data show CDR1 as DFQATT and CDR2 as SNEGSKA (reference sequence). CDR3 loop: CSARGQNPSQHF. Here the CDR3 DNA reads TGCAGTGCCCGCGGACAAAATCCCAGCCAGCATTTT.

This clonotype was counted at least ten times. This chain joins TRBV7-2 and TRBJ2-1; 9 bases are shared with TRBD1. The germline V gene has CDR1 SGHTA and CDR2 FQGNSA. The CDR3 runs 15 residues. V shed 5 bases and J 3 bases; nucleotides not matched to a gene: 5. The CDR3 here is CASSTGQGNYNEQFF. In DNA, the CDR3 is TGTGCCAGCAGCACGGGACAGGGTAACTACAATGAGCAGTTCTTC.

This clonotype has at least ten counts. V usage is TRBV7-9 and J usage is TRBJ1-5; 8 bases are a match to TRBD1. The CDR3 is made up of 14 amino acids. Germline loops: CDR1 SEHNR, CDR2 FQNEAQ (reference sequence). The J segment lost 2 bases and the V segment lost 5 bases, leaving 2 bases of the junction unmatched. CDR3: CASSPGGGNQPQHF. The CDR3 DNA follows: TGTGCCAGCAGCCCAGGGGGCGGCAATCAGCCCCAGCATTTT.

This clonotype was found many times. CDR3 nucleotides: TGTGCCAGCAGCCCCACATCCCCGGGGGAGACCCAGTACTTC. This translates into CASSPTSPGETQYF. The chain recombines TRBV28 with TRBJ2-5; D may be TRBD2 (5 bases). This CDR3 has 14 amino acids. V lost 6 bases and J lost 5, with 16 bases in between. Germline assignment: CDR1 MDHEN and CDR2 SYDVKM.

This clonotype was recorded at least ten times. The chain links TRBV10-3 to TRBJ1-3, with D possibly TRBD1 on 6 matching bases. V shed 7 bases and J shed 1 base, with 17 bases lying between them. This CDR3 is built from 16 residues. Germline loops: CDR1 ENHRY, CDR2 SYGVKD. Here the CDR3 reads CAIMRGGGTSGNTIYF. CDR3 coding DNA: TGTGCCATCATGCGGGGGGGCGGCACTTCTGGAAACACCATATATTTT.

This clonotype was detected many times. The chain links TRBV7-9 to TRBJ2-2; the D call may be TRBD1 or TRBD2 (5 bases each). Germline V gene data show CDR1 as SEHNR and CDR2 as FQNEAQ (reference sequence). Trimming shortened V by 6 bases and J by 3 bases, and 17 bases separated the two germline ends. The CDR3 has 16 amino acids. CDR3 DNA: TGTGCCAGCAGGGCTCCGAGGAGAGGGGACACCGGGGAGCTGTTTTTT. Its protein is CASRAPRRGDTGELFF.